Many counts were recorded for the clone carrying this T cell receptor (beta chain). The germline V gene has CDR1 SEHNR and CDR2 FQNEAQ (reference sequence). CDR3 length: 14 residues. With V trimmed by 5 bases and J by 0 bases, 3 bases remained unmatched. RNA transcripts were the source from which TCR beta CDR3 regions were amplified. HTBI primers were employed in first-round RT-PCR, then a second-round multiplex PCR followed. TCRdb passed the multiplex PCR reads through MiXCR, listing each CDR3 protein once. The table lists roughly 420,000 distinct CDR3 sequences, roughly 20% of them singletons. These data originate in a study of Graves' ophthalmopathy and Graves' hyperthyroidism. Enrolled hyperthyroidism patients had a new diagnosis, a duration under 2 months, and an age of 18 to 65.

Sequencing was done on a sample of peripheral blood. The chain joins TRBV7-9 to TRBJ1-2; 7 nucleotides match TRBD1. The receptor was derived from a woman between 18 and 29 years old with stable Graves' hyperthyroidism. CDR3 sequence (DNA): TGTGCCAGCAGCGGGACAGTAACTAACTATGGCTACACCTTC. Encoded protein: CASSGTVTNYGYTF.